This record concerns one TCR beta chain sequence. Recruited during active infection, patients (from Seattle) were subsequently followed longitudinally. Between the trimmed V and J ends, which lost 3 bases and 6 bases, there was a span of 12 bases. CDR1 is MDHEN and CDR2 is SYDVKM in the germline V gene. The CDR3 length is 15 residues. The sample comes from a study of blood T cell repertoires in COVID-19. Study background: Acute-phase and convalescent COVID-19 samples originated in the United States, Italy and Spain. T cells, B-cell-depleted T cells, or PBMCs provided the cDNA or gDNA that served as material.

Authors' analysis steps: Reference gene primer amplification gave nucleated cell count estimates. TCRdb's copy holds only in-frame clones and misses some; the assay was immunoSEQ multiplex PCR. Clone size and V and J calls were adopted from that table, with D and trimming inferred from the DNA. The table has 440,000 or so clones, approximately 91% seen once; the top ten hold 1.5% to 1.8%. The genes are TRBV28 and TRBJ1-6, with D possibly matching TRBD1 (5 bases). This clonotype originated in a woman aged 40 to 50 with COVID-19, enrolled during active disease. Sequencing used peripheral blood. CDR3 region: CASSLGRSSNSPLHF. The CDR3 DNA follows: TGTGCCAGCAGTTTGGGGCGCAGCTCTAATTCACCCCTCCACTTT.